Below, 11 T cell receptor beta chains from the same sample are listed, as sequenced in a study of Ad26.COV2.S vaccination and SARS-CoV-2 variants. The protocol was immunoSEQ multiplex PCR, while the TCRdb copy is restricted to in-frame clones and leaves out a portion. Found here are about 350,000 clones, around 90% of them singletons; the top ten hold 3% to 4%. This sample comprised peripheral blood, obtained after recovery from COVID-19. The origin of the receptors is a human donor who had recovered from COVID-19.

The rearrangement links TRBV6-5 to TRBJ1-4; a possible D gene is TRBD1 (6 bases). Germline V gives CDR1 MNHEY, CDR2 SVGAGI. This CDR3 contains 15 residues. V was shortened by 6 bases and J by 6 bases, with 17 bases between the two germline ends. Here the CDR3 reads CASSKSGVFDEKLFF. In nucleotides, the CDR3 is TGTGCCAGCAGCAAATCAGGGGTTTTCGATGAAAAACTGTTTTTT.

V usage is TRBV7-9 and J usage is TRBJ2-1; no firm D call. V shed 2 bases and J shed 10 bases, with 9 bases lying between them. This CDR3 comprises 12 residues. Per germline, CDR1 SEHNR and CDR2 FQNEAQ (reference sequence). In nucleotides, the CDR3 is TGTGCCAGCAGCTTAAGTGACCGCGAGCAGTTCTTC. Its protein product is CASSLSDREQFF.

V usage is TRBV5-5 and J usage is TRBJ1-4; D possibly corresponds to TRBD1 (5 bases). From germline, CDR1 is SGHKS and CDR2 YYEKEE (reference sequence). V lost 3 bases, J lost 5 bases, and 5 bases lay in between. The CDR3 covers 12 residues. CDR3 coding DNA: TGTGCCAGCAGCTACAGGAATGAAAAACTGTTTTTT. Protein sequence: CASSYRNEKLFF.

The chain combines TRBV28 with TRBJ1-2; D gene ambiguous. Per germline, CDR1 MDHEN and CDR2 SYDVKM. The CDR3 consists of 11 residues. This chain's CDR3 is CATGSNYGYTF. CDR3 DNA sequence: TGTGCAACCGGGTCCAACTATGGCTACACCTTC.

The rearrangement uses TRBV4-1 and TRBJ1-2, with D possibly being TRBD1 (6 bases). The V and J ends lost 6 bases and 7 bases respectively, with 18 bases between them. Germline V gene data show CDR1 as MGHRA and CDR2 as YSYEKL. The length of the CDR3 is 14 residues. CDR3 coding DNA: TGCGCCAGCAGGGACGCAGTCAGGGGAGGTGGCTACACCTTC. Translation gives CASRDAVRGGGYTF.

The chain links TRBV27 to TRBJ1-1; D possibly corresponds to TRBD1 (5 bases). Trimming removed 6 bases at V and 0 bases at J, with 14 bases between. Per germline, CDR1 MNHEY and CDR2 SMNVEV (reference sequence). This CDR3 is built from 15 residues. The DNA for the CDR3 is TGTGCCAGCAGACGAGGGGACCGCATGAACACTGAAGCTTTCTTT. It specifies CASRRGDRMNTEAFF.

CDR3 DNA: TGTGCCAGCAGCGTAGGAGGCAGTGGGGAAAAACTGTTTTTT. Translation gives CASSVGGSGEKLFF. J is TRBJ1-4 and V is TRBV9; D is uncertain. V lost 0 bases and J lost 8, with 11 bases in between. This CDR3 is 14 amino acids long. Germline V gene data show CDR1 as SGDLS and CDR2 as YYNGEE.

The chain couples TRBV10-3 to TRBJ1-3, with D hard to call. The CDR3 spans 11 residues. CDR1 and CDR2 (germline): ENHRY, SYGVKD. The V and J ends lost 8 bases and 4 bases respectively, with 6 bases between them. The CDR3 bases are TGTGCCATCGAGGGAGGAAACACCATATATTTT. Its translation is CAIEGGNTIYF.

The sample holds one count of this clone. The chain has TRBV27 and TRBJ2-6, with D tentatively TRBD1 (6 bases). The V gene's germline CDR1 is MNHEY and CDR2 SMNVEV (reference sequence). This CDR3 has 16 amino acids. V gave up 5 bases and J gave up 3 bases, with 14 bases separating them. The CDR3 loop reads CASSPTGSSGANVLTF. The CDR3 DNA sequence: TGTGCCAGCAGTCCTACAGGGTCGAGTGGGGCCAACGTCCTGACTTTC.

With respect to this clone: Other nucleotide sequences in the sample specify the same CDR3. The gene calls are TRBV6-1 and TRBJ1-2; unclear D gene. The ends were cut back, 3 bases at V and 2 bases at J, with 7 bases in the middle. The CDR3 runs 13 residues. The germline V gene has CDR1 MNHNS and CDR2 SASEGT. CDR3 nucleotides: TGTGCCAGCAGTGAGTACCGGAACTATGGCTACACCTTC. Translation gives CASSEYRNYGYTF.

The CDR3 here is CASKEGGGRTYEQYF. The CDR3 DNA reads TGCGCCAGCAAGGAGGGGGGGGGCCGGACCTACGAGCAGTACTTC. The chain combines TRBV5-1 with TRBJ2-7; D possibly corresponds to TRBD2 (7 bases). Trimming cost V 6 bases and J 2 bases, with 18 bases left between them. The CDR3 has 15 residues. Germline V gives CDR1 SGHRS, CDR2 YFSETQ.